The clone carrying this TCR beta chain was counted at least ten times. Its antigen is unknown. This sample is part of a study of T cells in Graves' hyperthyroidism and ophthalmopathy. Broader study findings: In blood, most of the thyroid clonotypes expanded above 0.001 were also present.

Germline V lookup: CDR1 DFQATT, CDR2 SNEGSKA (reference sequence). The CDR3 is 14 residues long. Between the trimmed V and J ends, which lost 1 base and 7 bases, there was a span of 16 bases. Amplification of TCR beta CDR3 regions used RNA as the template. During a first-round RT-PCR of the TCR CDR3, the HTBI primer set was used. TCRdb fed the multiplex PCR reads into MiXCR, producing one record per CDR3 protein. In the table there are about 320,000 distinct CDR3 sequences, around 16% of which are singletons. The PBMCs were sourced from fresh peripheral blood (approximately 10 ml). The source is a man aged 30 to 45 with Graves' hyperthyroidism. Sequencing input: blood. The rearrangement joins TRBV20-1 to TRBJ2-5, with D possibly being TRBD2 (6 bases). The CDR3, as DNA: TGCAGTGCTAGAGGGGCGGGAACCTTTTTGACCCAGTACTTC. Translating gives CSARGAGTFLTQYF.